These 11 T cell receptor beta chains were sequenced from one sample in a study of T cells in women clearing cervical HPV infection. Here immunoSEQ multiplex PCR was the method, and the copy in TCRdb shows in-frame clones only, minus some. The sample has 25,000 to 30,000 clones, and its top ten clones hold approximately 3%. The specimen was blood buffy coat. The receptors were sampled from a woman between 18 and 70 years old with a cervical HPV16 infection that either progressed to CIN3+ or cleared (not recorded which).

Remarks on this clone: The CDR3 end falls 3 residues outside the read, so it is completed with the germline J gene. The chain recombines TRBV13 with TRBJ2-3, with 10 bases that match TRBD2. The J segment lost 2 bases and the V segment lost 0 bases, leaving 11 bases of the junction unmatched. Germline loops: CDR1 PRHDT, CDR2 FYEKMQ (reference sequence). The CDR3 extends over 19 amino acids. CDR3 in amino acids: CASSLGSPWTSGNTDTQYF. The CDR3 DNA, read in part, is TGTGCCAGCAGCTTAGGGTCACCCTGGACTAGCGGAAACACAGATACG.

As concerns this clone: The observed sequence ends 3 residues before the CDR3 terminus, with the missing tail filled in from the germline J gene. The chain is built from TRBV5-1 and TRBJ2-5; TRBD1 matches at 9 bases. The CDR3 length is 15 residues. Germline lookup yields CDR1 SGHRS and CDR2 YFSETQ. V lost 0 bases to trimming and J lost 5 bases; unmatched junction nucleotides: 5. The CDR3 bases that were read are TGCGCCAGCAGCTTGGCGGGACAGGGTGCGGAGACC. Its protein product is CASSLAGQGAET. The CDR3 as a whole reads CASSLAGQGAETQYF.

As regards this clone: Read coverage stops 3 residues before the CDR3 terminus; the germline J gene supplies the remainder. The J gene is TRBJ1-1, the V gene TRBV7-8; possible D gene TRBD1, 5 bases. From germline, CDR1 is SGHVS and CDR2 FQNEAQ. This CDR3 is 12 amino acids long. Trimming stripped 8 bases from V and 3 bases from J, with 10 bases between. The sequenced CDR3 bases are TGTGCCAGCGTAGGGGCAGACACTGAA. It yields the protein CASVGADTE. The CDR3 reads in full as CASVGADTEAFF.

CDR3 bases read: TGCAGTGCTAGAGGTGGGACAGTACAAGAGACC. Its translation: CSARGGTVQET. The full CDR3 sequence reads CSARGGTVQETQYF. The chain employs TRBV20-1 and TRBJ2-5, with TRBD1 matching over 7 bases. The read comes to an end 3 residues before the CDR3 does, leaving the germline J gene to fill in the end. This CDR3 contains 14 residues. The germline V gene has CDR1 DFQATT and CDR2 SNEGSKA (reference sequence). The junction had 4 bases not matched to a gene; V was cut back by 1 base and J by 2 bases.

About this clone: The read terminates 3 residues ahead of where the CDR3 ends, so the germline J gene completes it. The rearrangement joins TRBV29-1 to TRBJ1-2, with 7 bases matching TRBD1. Unmatched junction bases numbered 6, after V lost 3 bases and J lost 5 bases. The CDR3 has 13 residues. CDR1 is SQVTM and CDR2 is ANQGSEA in the germline V gene. This CDR3 reads CSVEIQGKYGYTF. CDR3 DNA (partial): TGCAGCGTTGAGATACAGGGGAAATATGGC.

Details on this clone: The CDR3 is cut off 3 residues early in the read; its end comes from the germline J gene. The chain uses TRBV6-2 or TRBV6-3 and TRBJ2-7; the D is unclear. This CDR3 contains 12 residues. Trimming took 1 base from V and 4 from J, leaving 5 bases between them. Germline CDR1 and CDR2: MNHEY and SVGEGT. The CDR3 here is CASSYWAYEQYF. Incomplete CDR3 DNA: TGTGCCAGCAGTTACTGGGCGTACGAG.

Remarks on this clone: The read finishes 3 residues shy of the CDR3 end, and the germline J gene is used to complete it. The chain joins TRBV12-3 or TRBV12-4 to TRBJ2-5, with a weak D call TRBD1 (5 bases). Trimming stripped 5 bases from V and 2 bases from J, with 9 bases between. The CDR3 consists of 13 residues. The chain's CDR3 is CASSRQKQETQYF. Partial CDR3 DNA: TGTGCCAGCAGTAGACAGAAGCAAGAGACC.

In regard to this clone: The CDR3 is cut off 3 residues early in the read; its end comes from the germline J gene. V gene TRBV7-2 combines with J gene TRBJ1-2; D call uncertain. This CDR3 contains 13 residues. The germline V gene has CDR1 SGHTA and CDR2 FQGNSA. V gave up 3 bases and J gave up 2 bases, with 7 bases separating them. The CDR3 spells CASSLSENYGYTF. CDR3 DNA, as far as it was read: TGTGCCAGCAGCTTGAGCGAAAACTATGGC.

With respect to this clone: The CDR3 extends 3 residues past the end of the read, so its final part is completed from the germline J gene. This chain joins TRBV6-1 and TRBJ2-1; D may correspond to TRBD1 or TRBD2 (7 bases each). The length of the CDR3 is 15 residues. Trimming took off 2 bases at V and 4 bases at J, with 12 bases between the two ends. CDR1 MNHNS and CDR2 SASEGT come from the germline V gene. CDR3 amino acids: CASSENRGGYNEQFF. Incomplete CDR3 DNA: TGTGCCAGCAGTGAAAACAGGGGAGGGTACAATGAG.

With regard to this clone: Read coverage stops 3 residues before the CDR3 terminus; the germline J gene supplies the remainder. V usage is TRBV7-2 and J usage is TRBJ1-5, with 7 bases aligning to TRBD1. The CDR3 is made up of 14 amino acids. The ends lost 6 bases at V and 9 bases at J; junction bases unmatched: 11. Germline assignment: CDR1 SGHTA and CDR2 FQGNSA. This CDR3 is CASSSRQGERPQHF. The covered CDR3 bases are TGTGCCAGCAGTTCCCGACAGGGTGAGCGGCCC.

Regarding this clone: Coverage ceases 3 residues before the CDR3 finishes, and the germline J gene fills in the end. The genes are TRBV2 and TRBJ1-5; 12 nucleotides line up with TRBD1. After removal of 7 bases from V and 6 bases from J, the junction contained 1 base not matched to a gene. Germline CDR1 SNHLY, CDR2 FYNNEI. The CDR3 is 13 amino acids. The covered CDR3 bases are TGTGCCAGCACGGGACAGGGGGCTCAGCCC. It is translated as CASTGQGAQP. The whole CDR3 sequence reads CASTGQGAQPQHF.